What follows are 28 T cell receptor beta chains derived from one specimen sequenced in a study of control samples from healthy donors and cancer patients. Data came from immunoSEQ multiplex PCR; TCRdb stores just in-frame clones and leaves some out. The top ten hold around 6% of the sample, which has about 80,000 clones, roughly 90% seen once. Material: blood. The receptors here all came from a man in his fifties or sixties in good health.

The chain links TRBV29-1 to TRBJ2-3, with 8 bases that match TRBD2. Germline assignment: CDR1 SQVTM and CDR2 ANQGSEA. This CDR3 comprises 15 residues. The J segment lost 3 bases and the V segment lost 3 bases, leaving 8 bases of the junction unmatched. In DNA form, the CDR3 reads TGCAGCGTTGATCCCTGGGCGGGGGGAACAGATACGCAGTATTTT. Its translation: CSVDPWAGGTDTQYF.

The chain employs TRBV24-1 and TRBJ2-5, with 7 positions matching TRBD1. The CDR3 runs 15 residues. Germline V gives CDR1 KGHDR, CDR2 SFDVKD. V lost 4 bases, J lost 3 bases, and 7 bases stayed unmatched. The CDR3 loop reads CATSETGTAKETQYF. As DNA, the CDR3 is TGTGCCACCAGTGAAACCGGGACAGCCAAAGAGACCCAGTACTTC.

DNA of the CDR3: TGTGCCAGCAGCCAAGCGTCCGGGGCCAACGTCCTGACTTTC. Residues: CASSQASGANVLTF. The chain joins TRBV3-1 (or the pseudogene TRBV3-2) to TRBJ2-6; no reliable D call. Looked up from germline, CDR1 is LGHDT and CDR2 is YNNKEL (reference sequence). CDR3 length: 14 residues. V lost 1 base and J 4 bases, leaving 5 bases between the germline ends.

This sequence joins TRBV28 and TRBJ1-3, with D maybe TRBD1 (5 bases). V was shortened by 3 bases and J by 3 bases, with 18 bases between the two germline ends. The CDR3 runs to 17 residues. In germline, CDR1 is MDHEN, CDR2 SYDVKM. The CDR3 loop is CASSFPLGRAFGNTIYF. CDR3 sequence (DNA): TGTGCCAGCAGTTTCCCCCTAGGCAGGGCCTTTGGAAACACCATATATTTT.

J is TRBJ1-1 and V is TRBV7-9; 9 nucleotides agree with TRBD1. The J segment lost 9 bases and the V segment lost 5 bases, leaving 4 bases of the junction unmatched. This CDR3 is 12 amino acids long. The germline V gene encodes CDR1 SEHNR and CDR2 FQNEAQ (reference sequence). The DNA for the CDR3 is TGTGCCAGCAGCAACAGGGGGCTTCAAGCTTTCTTT. This sequence encodes CASSNRGLQAFF.

J is TRBJ1-1 and V is TRBV30; D is uncertain. V was trimmed by 0 bases and J by 0 bases, leaving 8 bases between them. The CDR3 runs to 14 residues. From germline, CDR1 is GTSNPN and CDR2 SVGIG (reference sequence). Here the CDR3 DNA reads TGTGCCTGGAGTGTTGGCCCCGTGAACACTGAAGCTTTCTTT. It translates to CAWSVGPVNTEAFF.

This clone was found once. The chain is built from TRBV29-1 and TRBJ1-1, with 8 positions matching TRBD1. Per the germline V gene, CDR1 is SQVTM and CDR2 is ANQGSEA. The CDR3 extends over 14 amino acids. Losses at the gene ends were 7 bases for V and 1 base for J; bases not matched to a gene: 8. The CDR3: CSGRRGLGNTEAFF. CDR3 nucleotide sequence: TGCAGCGGACGCAGGGGGCTTGGGAACACTGAAGCTTTCTTT.

The genes are TRBV5-1 and TRBJ2-3; the match to TRBD2 covers 7 bases. The V segment lost 4 bases and the J segment 1 base; nucleotides outside the gene matches: 9. This CDR3 contains 16 residues. Germline CDR1 SGHRS, CDR2 YFSETQ. CDR3 sequence: CASSGRGGGGTDTQYF. CDR3 nucleotides: TGCGCCAGCAGCGGACGCGGGGGTGGTGGCACAGATACGCAGTATTTT.

This chain connects TRBV3-1 (or the pseudogene TRBV3-2) to TRBJ1-5, with a possible D match to TRBD1 (6 bases). CDR1 and CDR2 from the germline V gene are LGHDT and YNNKEL (reference sequence). The length of the CDR3 is 18 residues. Trimming shortened V by 0 bases and J by 6 bases, and 21 bases separated the two germline ends. CDR3 loop: CASSQDPRGAVRGQPQHF. DNA of the CDR3: TGTGCCAGCAGCCAAGACCCTAGGGGGGCGGTTCGGGGTCAGCCCCAGCATTTT.

This rearrangement joins TRBV20-1 to TRBJ2-5, with D unclear. V was clipped by 3 bases and J by 8 bases, with 16 bases between them. The CDR3 extends over 13 amino acids. The germline V gene encodes CDR1 DFQATT and CDR2 SNEGSKA (reference sequence). The CDR3 here is CSASFQVASTQYF. In DNA form, the CDR3 reads TGCAGTGCTAGTTTTCAGGTTGCCTCTACCCAGTACTTC.

The J gene is TRBJ2-5, the V gene TRBV18, with 7 bases lining up with TRBD2. This CDR3 contains 18 residues. Trimming removed 0 bases from V and 1 base from J; junction bases left unmatched: 11. Germline V gene data show CDR1 as KGHSH and CDR2 as LQKENI. In DNA, the CDR3 is TGTGCCAGCTCACCACCTTCCACGGGCGGGGGATTCCAAGAGACCCAGTACTTC. Amino acids: CASSPPSTGGGFQETQYF.

This chain connects TRBV19 to TRBJ1-3; D may be TRBD1 (6 bases). The germline CDR1 and CDR2 sequences are LNHDA and SQIVND (reference sequence). V lost 7 bases, J lost 2 bases, and 12 bases lay in between. The CDR3 has 14 amino acids. The CDR3 here is CASNFGGPGNTIYF. The CDR3 DNA reads TGTGCCAGTAATTTCGGGGGCCCTGGAAACACCATATATTTT.

The chain joins TRBV12-3 or TRBV12-4 to TRBJ2-3, with 9 bases matching TRBD2. CDR3 length: 12 residues. With 11 bases clipped from V and 2 bases from J, the junction kept 2 bases outside the gene matches. CDR3 loop: CAAGGNTDTQYF. CDR3 nucleotides: TGTGCCGCGGGGGGGAACACAGATACGCAGTATTTT.

The chain couples TRBV5-6 to TRBJ1-3; TRBD1 might be the D (6 bases). CDR3 length: 14 amino acids. Looked up from germline, CDR1 is SGHDT and CDR2 is YYEEEE. The V gene lost 3 bases and the J gene lost 0 bases, with 7 bases spanning the gap. DNA of the CDR3: TGTGCCAGCAGCTACAGGGTCTCTGGAAACACCATATATTTT. This gives the protein CASSYRVSGNTIYF.

The chain combines TRBV19 with TRBJ1-1; D remains ambiguous. CDR1 and CDR2 from the germline V gene are LNHDA and SQIVND (reference sequence). This CDR3 has 17 amino acids. Between the trimmed V and J ends, which lost 1 base and 0 bases, there was a span of 15 bases. The CDR3 DNA reads TGTGCCAGTAGTATAGTCCAGGCAACTTCCATGAACACTGAAGCTTTCTTT. As protein: CASSIVQATSMNTEAFF.

The rearrangement joins TRBV19 to TRBJ1-2; maybe TRBD1 (5 bases). The V end was cut by 6 bases, the J end by 5 bases, with 13 bases between. Per germline, CDR1 LNHDA and CDR2 SQIVND (reference sequence). This CDR3 is 13 amino acids long. As DNA, the CDR3 is TGTGCCAGTAGGAAACAGGACCGATATGGCTACACCTTC. Encoded protein: CASRKQDRYGYTF.

The CDR3 coding sequence is TGTGCCAGCTCACCAGGTCGGACCGTCTACGAGCAGTACTTC. It encodes CASSPGRTVYEQYF. The chain couples TRBV18 to TRBJ2-7; D is uncertain. Germline assignment: CDR1 KGHSH and CDR2 LQKENI. There are 14 residues in the CDR3. V lost 2 bases and J lost 3, with 11 bases in between.

The J gene is TRBJ2-3, the V gene TRBV6-6; 10 bases match TRBD1. Germline CDR1 is MNHNY and CDR2 is SVGAGI (reference sequence). V was clipped by 5 bases and J by 5 bases; unmatched bases: 10. CDR3 length: 16 amino acids. The CDR3 bases are TGTGCCAGCAGTCCCTCGACAGGGGGCCAGGGAGATACGCAGTATTTT. It codes for CASSPSTGGQGDTQYF.

This clone was recorded once. This chain uses TRBV11-1 with TRBJ2-7; D not certain. The CDR3 runs 15 residues. V was trimmed by 0 bases and J by 0 bases, leaving 9 bases between them. Germline CDR1 SGHAT, CDR2 FQDESV (reference sequence). As DNA, the CDR3 is TGTGCCAGCAGCTTAGCGAAGGCAGGCTCCTACGAGCAGTACTTC. This encodes CASSLAKAGSYEQYF.

The V gene is TRBV25-1, the J gene TRBJ1-1; D is uncertain. Trimming pared 5 bases from V and 4 bases from J, leaving 14 bases between. Per the germline V gene, CDR1 is MGHDK and CDR2 is SYGVNS. The CDR3 is 14 residues long. The DNA for the CDR3 is TGTGCCAGCAGTATAGGCATCGAGGGCACTGAAGCTTTCTTT. This translates into CASSIGIEGTEAFF. Combining the CDR3 with reference TRBV25-1 and TRBJ1-1 gives the whole variable domain EADIYQTPRYLVIGTGKKITLECSQTMGHDKMYWYQQDPGMELHLIHYSYGVNSTEKGDLSSESTVSRIRTEHFPLTLESARPSHTSQYLCASSIGIEGTEAFFGQGTRLTVV.

The chain joins TRBV5-6 to TRBJ2-3, with 10 nucleotides matching TRBD1. This CDR3 is 15 amino acids long. The J segment lost 4 bases and the V segment lost 4 bases, leaving 6 bases of the junction unmatched. From germline, CDR1 is SGHDT and CDR2 YYEEEE. The CDR3 loop is CASSLGTGVSDTQYF. CDR3 DNA: TGTGCCAGCAGCCTCGGGACAGGGGTATCAGATACGCAGTATTTT. The full variable domain, rest sourced from reference TRBV5-6 and TRBJ2-3, is DAGVTQSPTHLIKTRGQQVTLRCSPKSGHDTVSWYQQALGQGPQFIFQYYEEEERQRGNFPDRFSGHQFPNYSSELNVNALLLGDSALYLCASSLGTGVSDTQYFGPGTRLTVL.

The J gene is TRBJ1-1, the V gene TRBV5-4, with D tentatively TRBD1 (5 bases). The CDR3 length is 13 residues. Trimming took off 4 bases at V and 1 base at J, with 8 bases between the two ends. Germline CDR1 and CDR2: SGHNT and YYREEE (reference sequence). Here the CDR3 DNA reads TGTGCCAGCAGCCGTGGGGCGAACACTGAAGCTTTCTTT. The encoded protein is CASSRGANTEAFF.

V and J are TRBV2 and TRBJ2-2; no clear D. Trimming removed 7 bases at V and 2 bases at J, with 11 bases between. The V gene's germline CDR1 is SNHLY and CDR2 FYNNEI. The CDR3 loop spans 14 amino acids. The CDR3 DNA reads TGTGCCAGCAAAGAGTTGAGCAACACCGGGGAGCTGTTTTTT. This sequence encodes CASKELSNTGELFF.

J is TRBJ2-5 and V is TRBV23-1; no definite D call. TRBV23-1 is assigned to the ORF class and has an uncertain function. V was clipped by 2 bases and J by 4 bases, with 11 bases between them. The CDR3 loop spans 14 amino acids. For the CDR3, the DNA is TGCGCCAGCAGTCAACCCACCTCACTAGAGACCCAGTACTTC. The encoded protein is CASSQPTSLETQYF.

The rearrangement joins TRBV2 to TRBJ1-1; 7 bases are a match to TRBD1. This CDR3 is built from 15 residues. V dropped 3 bases and J dropped 3; count of bases not matched to a gene: 7. Germline values: CDR1 SNHLY, CDR2 FYNNEI. Here the CDR3 reads CASSDLDREYTEAFF. The CDR3 coding sequence is TGTGCCAGCAGTGATCTTGACAGGGAATACACTGAAGCTTTCTTT.

The J gene is TRBJ1-6, the V gene TRBV14, with D possibly matching TRBD1 (5 bases). V was cut by 5 bases and J by 5 bases, with 31 bases left in between. CDR1 and CDR2 (germline): SGHDN, FVKESK. The CDR3 is 21 residues long. CDR3 loop: CASSEAVWWTSISPDNSPLHF. In DNA, the CDR3 is TGTGCCAGCAGCGAAGCGGTGTGGTGGACATCGATAAGCCCGGATAATTCACCCCTCCACTTT.

V usage is TRBV19 and J usage is TRBJ2-7; 10 nucleotides line up with TRBD2. Trimming cost V 3 bases and J 0 bases; bases outside gene matches: 8. In germline, CDR1 is LNHDA, CDR2 SQIVND (reference sequence). The length of the CDR3 is 17 residues. In DNA, the CDR3 is TGTGCCAGTAGTATCTCACAACTAGCGGGGTCCTCCTACGAGCAGTACTTC. It translates to CASSISQLAGSSYEQYF.

The chain employs TRBV7-9 and TRBJ1-1; perhaps TRBD1 as D (6 bases). CDR3 length: 14 residues. V shed 4 bases and J shed 0 bases, with 9 bases lying between them. The germline V gene encodes CDR1 SEHNR and CDR2 FQNEAQ (reference sequence). The CDR3 region has the DNA TGTGCCAGCAGCTCCGGGACATTGAACACTGAAGCTTTCTTT. Translated: CASSSGTLNTEAFF.